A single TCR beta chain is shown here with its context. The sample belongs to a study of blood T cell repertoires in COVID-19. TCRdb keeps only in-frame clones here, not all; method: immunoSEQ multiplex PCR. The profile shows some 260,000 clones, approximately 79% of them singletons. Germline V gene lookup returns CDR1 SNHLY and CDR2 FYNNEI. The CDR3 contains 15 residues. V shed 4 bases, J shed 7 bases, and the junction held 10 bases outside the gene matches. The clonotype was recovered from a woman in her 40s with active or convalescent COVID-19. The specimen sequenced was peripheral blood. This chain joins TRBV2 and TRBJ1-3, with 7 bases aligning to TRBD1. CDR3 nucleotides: TGTGCCAGCAGTGGCAGCAGGGGGTTGGGGAACACCATATATTTT. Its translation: CASSGSRGLGNTIYF.